This T cell receptor (beta chain) was sequenced during a study of OX40 agonist ivuxolimab in advanced cancers. The investigators sampled blood at baseline, at cycle 4 day 1, and at cycle 7 day 1. Clones were read by immunoSEQ multiplex PCR, and TCRdb kept only the in-frame ones, dropping some. Here the sample spans some 66,000 clones, 60% to 80% being singletons. The TCR was taken from an adult with an advanced solid tumor such as melanoma, head and neck, liver or kidney cancer. The material was CD4+ or CD8+ T cells sorted from blood, obtained in a trial of the OX40 agonist ivuxolimab.

The CDR3 loop is CASSLLGTGELFF. CDR3 in DNA: TGTGCCAGCAGCTTATTAGGGACCGGGGAGCTGTTTTTT. The genes are TRBV11-1 and TRBJ2-2; D is unresolved. CDR1 and CDR2 (germline): SGHAT, FQDESV (reference sequence). V was pared by 2 bases and J by 5 bases, with 6 bases between. CDR3 length: 13 residues.